A selection of T cell receptor beta chains follows, all from one sample in a study of a mutant IDH1 vaccine in newly diagnosed glioma. Sequencing was performed with immunoSEQ multiplex PCR; in TCRdb, only in-frame clones are kept and a portion is missing. The sample lists over 30,000 clones, around 87% occurring once. The antigens these receptors bind are not known. Sequencing was performed on PBMCs, taken from a glioma patient whose treatment included an IDH1 peptide vaccine. These receptors all stem from a woman in her twenties or thirties with glioma. CDR3s include the opening cysteine and the closing phenylalanine or tryptophan. Each record gives: clone size, J gene, V gene, D gene, CDR3 length, CDR3 DNA, CDR3 protein. D genes are given only for firm matches. A row's size may be missing; if present it is once, few, many or a size class.

NA,TRBJ2-2,TRBV7-7,NA,14,TGTGCCAGCAGCGCCAACATGATCCCCGGGGAGCTGTTTTTT,CASSANMIPGELFF
NA,TRBJ1-1,TRBV7-9,TRBD1,17,TGTGCCAGCAGTTCCAAGGACAGGGCCGTTCCGAACACTGAAGCTTTCTTT,CASSSKDRAVPNTEAFF
NA,TRBJ2-2,TRBV6-1,NA,14,TGTGCCAGCAGTGAATCGCCGGGCACCGGGGAGCTGTTTTTT,CASSESPGTGELFF
NA,TRBJ1-4,TRBV6-5,NA,14,TGTGCCAGCAGCTTTACAGGGTCCGATGAAAAACTGTTTTTT,CASSFTGSDEKLFF
once,TRBJ1-5,TRBV19,NA,14,TGTGCCAGTAGTATCGGACAGATTTATCAGCCCCAGCATTTT,CASSIGQIYQPQHF
NA,TRBJ2-3,TRBV10-1,TRBD1,16,TGCGCCAGCAGTGTAATAGGACAGGGTGGCACAGATACGCAGTATTTT,CASSVIGQGGTDTQYF
NA,TRBJ1-2,TRBV4-3,TRBD1,13,TGCGCCAGCAGCCTGGGACAGGGAGATGGCTACACCTTC,CASSLGQGDGYTF
once,TRBJ1-1,TRBV5-1,NA,14,TGCGCCAGCAGCCCGGTGACATCTAACACTGAAGCTTTCTTT,CASSPVTSNTEAFF
NA,TRBJ2-2,TRBV2,TRBD2,16,TGTGCCAGCAGTGAAGGGCGGGGGGCGTACACCGGGGAGCTGTTTTTT,CASSEGRGAYTGELFF
NA,TRBJ1-6,TRBV6-5,NA,15,TGTGCCAGCAGTTATTACAGGTCTTATAATTCACCCCTCCACTTT,CASSYYRSYNSPLHF
NA,TRBJ1-2,TRBV6-5,NA,12,TGTGCCAGCTCAGGCGGAGTCTATGGCTACACCTTC,CASSGGVYGYTF
NA,TRBJ1-2,TRBV30,NA,19,TGTGCCTGGGACACCCAAACAGCGTCAGGGACTCGCCTTAACTATGGCTACACCTTC,CAWDTQTASGTRLNYGYTF
NA,TRBJ2-7,TRBV4-1,NA,15,TGCGCCAGCAGCCAAGCGGGGTTGGGCTTCGACGAGCAGTACTTC,CASSQAGLGFDEQYF
NA,TRBJ2-7,TRBV13,TRBD1,14,TGTGCCAGCAGCTTAGGGGCAGGGGGCGACGAGCAGTACTTC,CASSLGAGGDEQYF
NA,TRBJ1-5,TRBV7-2,TRBD1,14,TGTGCCAGCAGCAGGACAGGGGGCGGTCAGCCCCAGCATTTT,CASSRTGGGQPQHF
NA,TRBJ1-6,TRBV9,NA,16,TGTGCCAGCAGCCCGGGACATACGACCTATAATTCACCCCTCCACTTT,CASSPGHTTYNSPLHF
NA,TRBJ1-2,TRBV10-3,TRBD1,17,TGTGCCATCAGCCGTCCGGGACAGAGCGGTTTAGAGGATGGCTACACCTTC,CAISRPGQSGLEDGYTF
few,TRBJ1-1,TRBV30,NA,12,TGTGCCGGCGTCCAGGCCCCCACTGAAGCTTTCTTT,CAGVQAPTEAFF
NA,TRBJ2-3,TRBV4-2,TRBD2,15,TGTGCCAGCAGCCCCCAAGCGGGGTCCACAGATACGCAGTATTTT,CASSPQAGSTDTQYF
NA,TRBJ1-1,TRBV10-3,TRBD1,15,TGTGCCATCAGTGAAGGGGGCCCGGGCGGTTCTGAAGCTTTCTTT,CAISEGGPGGSEAFF
NA,TRBJ2-5,TRBV5-5,NA,16,TGTGCCAGCACGTTGGTGTATGTTGGGATTTACGAGACCCAGTACTTC,CASTLVYVGIYETQYF
NA,TRBJ1-1,TRBV5-1,NA,14,TGCGCCAGCAGCATCTCCGGGACGGGCACTGAAGCTTTCTTT,CASSISGTGTEAFF
NA,TRBJ2-7,TRBV2,NA,15,TGTGCCAGCACAGAGCTTCAGGCTAGTACCTACGAGCAGTACTTC,CASTELQASTYEQYF
NA,TRBJ2-7,TRBV5-1,TRBD1,14,TGCGCCAGCACTCGGATCGGGACAGGTAACGAGCAGTACTTC,CASTRIGTGNEQYF
NA,TRBJ1-5,TRBV18,NA,16,TGTGCCAGCTCACCCGGCCAGGGCGGAAGCAATCAGCCCCAGCATTTT,CASSPGQGGSNQPQHF